This T cell receptor (beta chain) is drawn from a study of graft-versus-host responses after intestinal transplantation (dated by TCRdb to the early 2020s). Regarding the complete study: The transplants that recipients got were multivisceral, liver-intestinal, or isolated intestinal. A peak of at least 4% donor T cells among recipient peripheral blood mononuclear cells was the definition used for donor T cell macrochimerism. Instead of going to the commercial service, samples from a few later patients were sequenced in-house on an Illumina MiSeq and processed with MiXCR. The cohort enrolled 24 intestinal transplant recipients including one retransplant, and 3 patients lacking pretransplant specimens were excluded. All recipients received anti-thymocyte globulin induction followed by maintenance tacrolimus and steroids for two to four years. After intestinal transplantation, graft-versus-host and host-versus-graft alloreactive T cell clones in the graft, circulation and bone marrow were tracked using bulk TCR-beta CDR3 sequencing. Alloreactive clones were identified by sequencing pre-transplant mixed lymphocyte reaction products and comparing these products with unstimulated pre-transplant donor and recipient T cells.

Blood samples were collected up to 4 times in the first month after transplant and then at least monthly when available. Of note for this clone: The antigen this receptor binds is unknown. No base quality values were provided; no much bigger clone lies one nucleotide off.

Library preparation used the immunoSEQ multiplex PCR assay. For most patients, high-throughput TCR-beta CDR3 sequencing of genomic DNA was performed by Adaptive Biotechnologies. Under the source paper's analysis protocol: Adaptive's ImmunoSEQ software supplied the TCR sequencing data for approximately 18 patients, while MiXCR and VDJtools were used to process a few other patients. CDR3 nucleotide sequences shared between donor and recipient were removed because their origin could not be assigned. To be classed as alloreactive, a clone needed at least 2-fold expansion over unstimulated cells and a minimum CFSE-low frequency of 0.002% (template counts) or 0.001% (read counts). Mappable clones were those detected in sequenced pre-transplant spleen, lymph node, or MLR CFSE-low populations of the donor or recipient. Cumulative frequency of alloreactive clones was calculated as a percentage of all sequences weighted by copy number. This immuneACCESS table, as held by TCRdb, lists in-frame sequences with V and J called but not all clones. Of the missing ones, under half trace to an unresolved V gene in checked studies; the others have no known cause. The D gene and trimming were derived from the DNA, and the V and J assignments and clone size from that table. This sample holds about 38,000 clones; around 83% were observed only once. 3.5% of the sample is in the top ten clones.

Points the paper makes about the study in general: GvH clones were detected in recipient bone marrow, and some of these GvH clones were observed earlier in ileal mucosa or blood, consistent with an intestinal mucosal origin. Early after transplant, peak levels of circulating GvH clones were found to be associated with declines in HvG clones. In the allografts of patients with donor T cell macrochimerism, GvH to HvG T cell clonal ratios were high. The relatively low number and heterogeneity of intestinal transplant patients limited the conclusions.

From the germline V gene, CDR1 is MDHEN and CDR2 is SYDVKM. The CDR3 numbers 11 residues from cysteine through phenylalanine. The CDR3 DNA has 33 bases and is translated from base 1. V is clipped by 3 bases and J by 3 bases, and the sequence between their germline boundaries is 2 bases long. This chain is built from TRBV28 and TRBJ1-2; too little of a D gene remains to name it. The starting material was PBMCs, obtained 1070 days after transplant. This TCR came from a human patient who received an intestinal transplant, so some T cells may come from the graft donor. The DNA sequence is TGTGCCAGCAGTTTGGACTATGGCTACACCTTC. It is translated as CASSLDYGYTF.